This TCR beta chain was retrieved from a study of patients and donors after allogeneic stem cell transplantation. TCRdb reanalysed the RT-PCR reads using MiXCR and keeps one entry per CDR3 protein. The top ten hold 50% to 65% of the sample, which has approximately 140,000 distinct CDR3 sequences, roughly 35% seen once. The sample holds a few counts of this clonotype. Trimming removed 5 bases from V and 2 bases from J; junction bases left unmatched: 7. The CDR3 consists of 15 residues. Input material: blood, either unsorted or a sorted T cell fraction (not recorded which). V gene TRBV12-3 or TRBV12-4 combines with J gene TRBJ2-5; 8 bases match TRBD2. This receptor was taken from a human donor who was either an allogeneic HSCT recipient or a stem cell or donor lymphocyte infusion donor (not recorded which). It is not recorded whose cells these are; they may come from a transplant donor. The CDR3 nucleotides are TGTGCCAGCAGTCCCCAGCGGGGGTTTCAAGAGACCCAGTACTTC. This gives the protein CASSPQRGFQETQYF.